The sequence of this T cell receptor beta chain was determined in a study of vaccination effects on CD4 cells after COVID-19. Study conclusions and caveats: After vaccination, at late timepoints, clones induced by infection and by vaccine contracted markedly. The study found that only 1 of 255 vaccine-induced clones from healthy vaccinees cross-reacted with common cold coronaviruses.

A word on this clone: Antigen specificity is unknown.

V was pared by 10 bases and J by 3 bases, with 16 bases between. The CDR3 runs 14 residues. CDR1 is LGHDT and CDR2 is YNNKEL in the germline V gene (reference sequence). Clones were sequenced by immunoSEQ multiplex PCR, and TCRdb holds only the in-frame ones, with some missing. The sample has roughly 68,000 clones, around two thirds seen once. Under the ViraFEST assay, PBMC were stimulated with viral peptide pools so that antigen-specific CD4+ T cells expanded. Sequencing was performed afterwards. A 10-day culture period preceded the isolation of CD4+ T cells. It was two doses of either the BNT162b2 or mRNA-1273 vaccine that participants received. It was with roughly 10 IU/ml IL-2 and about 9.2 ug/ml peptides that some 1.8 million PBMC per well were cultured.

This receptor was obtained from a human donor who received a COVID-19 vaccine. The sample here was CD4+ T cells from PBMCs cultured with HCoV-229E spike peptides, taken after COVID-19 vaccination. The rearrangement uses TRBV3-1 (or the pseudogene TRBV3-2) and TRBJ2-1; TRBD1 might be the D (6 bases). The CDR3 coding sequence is TGTGCCACTCAGGACAGCACCATCTACAATGAGCAGTTCTTC. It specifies CATQDSTIYNEQFF.